This TCR beta chain comes out of a study of T cells in Graves' hyperthyroidism and ophthalmopathy. Template material for amplifying TCR beta CDR3 regions consisted of RNA transcripts. An initial round of RT-PCR targeting the TCR CDR3 relied on the HTBI primer set. TCRdb reprocessed the multiplex PCR reads with MiXCR, giving one entry per CDR3 protein. Of 330,000 or so distinct CDR3 sequences listed, 15% to 20% were seen once; the top ten hold around a sixth. V was pared by 5 bases and J by 0 bases, with 14 bases between. From germline, CDR1 is MNHNS and CDR2 SASEGT. The CDR3 has 15 amino acids. This chain uses TRBV6-1 with TRBJ2-7, with D tentatively TRBD2 (5 bases). This TCR was recovered from a woman aged 40-49 years with Graves' ophthalmopathy. The sample consisted of blood. CDR3 coding DNA: TGTGCCAGCAGTAAAGATCCGGGGAGCTCCTACGAGCAGTACTTC. Encoded protein: CASSKDPGSSYEQYF.